These 23 T cell receptor beta chains share one sample of origin, sequenced in a study of cytomegalovirus exposure and HLA in healthy donors. PCR involved 60 Vbeta and 13 Jbeta primers. Profiled with immunoSEQ multiplex PCR; TCRdb holds only in-frame clones, not every one. The sample has roughly 190,000 clones, and its top ten clones hold roughly 6.7%. Sequenced material: PBMCs. These receptors were collected from a man aged 25-45 years in good health and CMV-seronegative.

The chain has TRBV14 and TRBJ2-5; the D gene is possibly TRBD2 (6 bases). The germline V gene has CDR1 SGHDN and CDR2 FVKESK. The CDR3 is 19 amino acids. V lost 0 bases to trimming and J lost 4 bases, with 24 bases between them. The CDR3 DNA reads TGTGCCAGCAGCCAAGATACGGCTAGCGTGCTGGTATTTGGAGAGACCCAGTACTTC. Its protein is CASSQDTASVLVFGETQYF. Together with reference TRBV14 and TRBJ2-5, the CDR3 gives the full variable domain: EAGVTQFPSHSVIEKGQTVTLRCDPISGHDNLYWYRRVMGKEIKFLLHFVKESKQDESGMPNNRFLAERTGGTYSTLKVQPAELEDSGVYFCASSQDTASVLVFGETQYFGPGTRLLVL.

The V and J genes are TRBV28 and TRBJ1-1, with TRBD1 as a possible D gene (5 bases). Germline CDR1 is MDHEN and CDR2 is SYDVKM. The CDR3 has 17 amino acids. The V end lost 0 bases, the J end lost 5 bases, and 19 bases lay between the germline ends. Here the CDR3 DNA reads TGTGCCAGCAGTTTATGGCGGGGGATCTCGTGGGGTACTGAAGCTTTCTTT. Encoded protein: CASSLWRGISWGTEAFF.

This chain uses TRBV10-1 with TRBJ2-1, with 10 nucleotides matching TRBD2. Looked up from germline, CDR1 is WNHNN and CDR2 is SYGVQD (reference sequence). V shed 6 bases, J shed 7 bases, and the junction held 9 bases outside the gene matches. The CDR3 totals 15 residues. The CDR3 reads CASSQAGGPENEQFF. As DNA, the CDR3 is TGCGCCAGCAGCCAAGCGGGGGGGCCCGAGAATGAGCAGTTCTTC.

The chain links TRBV18 to TRBJ2-1; 8 bases map to TRBD1. The germline gives CDR1 KGHSH, CDR2 LQKENI. The length of the CDR3 is 16 residues. Unmatched junction bases numbered 11, after V lost 3 bases and J lost 7 bases. DNA for the CDR3: TGTGCCAGCTCACCGCAGGGGGCAGCCGGGCTAAATGAGCAGTTCTTC. Protein: CASSPQGAAGLNEQFF. Looking up the rest from reference TRBV18 and TRBJ2-1 gives the full variable domain: NAGVMQNPRHLVRRRGQEARLRCSPMKGHSHVYWYRQLPEEGLKFMVYLQKENIIDESGMPKERFSAEFPKEGPSILRIQQVVRGDSAAYFCASSPQGAAGLNEQFFGPGTRLTVL.

This chain's CDR3 is CASSQRTSGGPRDTQYF. As DNA, the CDR3 is TGTGCCAGCAGCCAACGGACTAGCGGGGGACCTCGGGATACGCAGTATTTT. The chain combines TRBV5-8 with TRBJ2-3, with 13 positions matching TRBD2. The germline V gene has CDR1 SGHTS and CDR2 YDEGEE. The V gene end was trimmed by 4 bases and the J gene end by 6 bases; junction bases not matched to a gene: 11. The CDR3 is made up of 17 amino acids.

The chain links TRBV5-1 to TRBJ1-2, with 7 bases that match TRBD1. The germline gives CDR1 SGHRS, CDR2 YFSETQ. The CDR3 covers 17 residues. V was pared by 8 bases and J by 4 bases, with 20 bases of the junction left unmatched. In nucleotides, the CDR3 is TGCGCCAGTACCGGATTGTCTCCCGGGACAGACCTCTATGGCTACACCTTC. Translation gives CASTGLSPGTDLYGYTF.

The chain has TRBV6-5 and TRBJ1-5; maybe TRBD1 (5 bases). This CDR3 is built from 13 residues. Trimming pared 7 bases from V and 7 bases from J, leaving 14 bases between. Germline V lookup: CDR1 MNHEY, CDR2 SVGAGI. CDR3: CASTLGGDQPQHF. The CDR3 nucleotides are TGTGCCAGCACCCTTGGGGGGGACCAGCCCCAGCATTTT.

This chain links TRBV25-1 with TRBJ1-3; D gene ambiguous. Deletions cut 1 base from V and 1 base from J, with 14 bases between. Germline lookup yields CDR1 MGHDK and CDR2 SYGVNS. This CDR3 comprises 17 residues. The CDR3 region is CASSELAMSTSGNTIYF. The CDR3 DNA is TGTGCCAGCAGTGAATTAGCGATGAGTACGTCTGGAAACACCATATATTTT.

The chain links TRBV16 to TRBJ2-5; D may be TRBD1 (6 bases). V was clipped by 4 bases and J by 2 bases, with 8 bases between them. CDR3 size: 13 residues. Germline loops: CDR1 KGHSY, CDR2 FQNENV. CDR3 residues: CASSPTGQETQYF. As DNA, the CDR3 is TGTGCCAGCAGCCCGACAGGTCAAGAGACCCAGTACTTC.

The chain uses TRBV5-1 and TRBJ1-3; D unresolved. CDR1 is SGHRS, CDR2 YFSETQ, per germline. V was pared by 4 bases and J by 4 bases, with 15 bases between. CDR3 length: 15 residues. CDR3 region: CASSATRSGGNTIYF. The CDR3 DNA reads TGCGCCAGCAGCGCGACCCGCTCGGGAGGAAACACCATATATTTT.

The V and J genes are TRBV6-5 and TRBJ2-2, with D perhaps matching TRBD1 (6 bases). Trimming left V 9 bases short and J 1 base short, with 9 bases between. The CDR3 extends over 13 amino acids. In germline, CDR1 is MNHEY, CDR2 SVGAGI. As DNA, the CDR3 is TGTGCCAGTTTGACAGGGAACACCGGGGAGCTGTTTTTT. It specifies CASLTGNTGELFF.

The gene calls are TRBV27 and TRBJ2-7, with TRBD1 as a possible D gene (8 bases). Germline CDR1 is MNHEY and CDR2 is SMNVEV (reference sequence). The CDR3 is 16 amino acids. Trimming shortened V by 2 bases and J by 2 bases, and 16 bases separated the two germline ends. CDR3 bases: TGTGCCAGCAGTTTAGGGAGGGACAGGAGCGCCTACGAGCAGTACTTC. Translating gives CASSLGRDRSAYEQYF.

Comments on this clone: The identical CDR3 is also encoded by other nucleotide sequences in the sample. V usage is TRBV18 and J usage is TRBJ2-3, with TRBD2 matching 12 bases. The CDR3 loop spans 16 amino acids. Germline CDR1 is KGHSH and CDR2 is LQKENI. V was clipped by 3 bases and J by 6 bases; unmatched bases: 7. The DNA of the CDR3 is TGTGCCAGCTCACCTCCGGGACTAGCGGGCGCGGATACGCAGTATTTT. This codes for CASSPPGLAGADTQYF.

The chain joins TRBV27 to TRBJ2-7; 9 bases fit TRBD2. Germline values: CDR1 MNHEY, CDR2 SMNVEV (reference sequence). The junction had 9 bases not matched to a gene; V was cut back by 2 bases and J by 4 bases. CDR3 length: 16 amino acids. CDR3 loop: CASSLGGREGLYEQYF. CDR3 in DNA: TGTGCCAGCAGTTTAGGTGGGCGGGAGGGCCTGTACGAGCAGTACTTC.

The rearrangement joins TRBV10-3 to TRBJ1-2; 10 nucleotides agree with TRBD1. With V trimmed by 7 bases and J by 7 bases, 15 bases remained unmatched. The CDR3 length is 16 residues. Germline-derived CDR1 and CDR2 are ENHRY and SYGVKD. DNA of the CDR3: TGTGCCATCAAAGTGTTGGGGACAGGGGACTTCTCTGGCTACACCTTC. Protein sequence: CAIKVLGTGDFSGYTF.

V usage is TRBV4-1 and J usage is TRBJ1-5; TRBD1 aligns across 9 bases. The CDR3 has 17 amino acids. Germline V CDR1 and CDR2: MGHRA, YSYEKL. V shed 4 bases, J shed 2 bases, and the junction held 9 bases outside the gene matches. CDR3 sequence (DNA): TGCGCCAGCAGCCCTCGAAAACGGACAGGGGGCAATCAGCCCCAGCATTTT. Amino acids: CASSPRKRTGGNQPQHF.

V is TRBV27 and J is TRBJ2-5; 12 bases match TRBD2. The germline V gene has CDR1 MNHEY and CDR2 SMNVEV (reference sequence). This CDR3 has 16 residues. Germline trimming cut 8 bases from V and 4 bases from J; bases unmatched to any gene: 11. CDR3 DNA sequence: TGTGCCAGCCCCAAGGGGCTAGCGGGGGGGGGAGAGACCCAGTACTTC. Translating gives CASPKGLAGGGETQYF.

The rearrangement links TRBV14 to TRBJ2-5; 8 bases line up with TRBD2. This CDR3 region has 18 residues. Germline V gene data show CDR1 as SGHDN and CDR2 as FVKESK. The trim removed 2 bases at V and 2 bases at J, leaving 13 bases unmatched. CDR3 residues: CASSQTVSGGPWQETQYF. The CDR3 nucleotides are TGTGCCAGCAGCCAAACGGTTTCGGGAGGGCCTTGGCAAGAGACCCAGTACTTC.

With respect to this clone: One end of the junction varies from germline; a read error may be responsible. This CDR3 is also generated by other DNA sequences in the sample. V gene TRBV4-1 combines with J gene TRBJ2-5; 9 bases align to TRBD1. This CDR3 contains 16 residues. Germline lookup yields CDR1 MGHRA and CDR2 YSYEKL. The CDR3 DNA follows: TGCGCCAGCAGCCCAGGGGGGGGACAGGGCCAAGAAACCCAGTACTTC. It specifies CASSPGGGQGQETQYF.

This rearrangement joins TRBV2 to TRBJ2-5; 8 positions match TRBD1. The better agreement between TRBJ2-7 and the DNA end casts doubt on the J call. Germline loops: CDR1 SNHLY, CDR2 FYNNEI. The CDR3 sequence is 13 residues long. The CDR3 sequence: CASNPTGANEQYF. The DNA for the CDR3 is TGTGCCAGCAATCCGACAGGGGCTAACGAGCAGTACTTC.

The chain links TRBV7-9 to TRBJ1-2, with 8 nucleotides matching TRBD1. V dropped 4 bases and J dropped 5; count of bases not matched to a gene: 9. The germline V gene encodes CDR1 SEHNR and CDR2 FQNEAQ (reference sequence). This CDR3 is 15 amino acids long. In DNA, the CDR3 is TGTGCCAGCAGCTCAAACCCAACAGGGGGGTATGGCTACACCTTC. The encoded protein is CASSSNPTGGYGYTF.

The gene calls are TRBV6-1 and TRBJ2-1, with D tentatively TRBD2 (6 bases). Trimming took off 7 bases at V and 9 bases at J, with 22 bases between the two ends. This CDR3 spans 15 amino acids. Germline CDR1 MNHNS, CDR2 SASEGT. The CDR3 reads CASTRDFPRMSEQFF. CDR3 coding DNA: TGTGCCAGCACCCGGGACTTTCCCAGGATGAGTGAGCAGTTCTTC.

The rearrangement links TRBV5-1 to TRBJ2-2, with 8 bases identical to TRBD2. Unmatched junction bases numbered 7, after V lost 10 bases and J lost 5 bases. CDR1 and CDR2 (germline): SGHRS, YFSETQ. The CDR3 runs 13 residues. The CDR3 reads CAGAGAETGELFF. The CDR3 coding sequence is TGCGCCGGAGCGGGGGCCGAAACCGGGGAGCTGTTTTTT.